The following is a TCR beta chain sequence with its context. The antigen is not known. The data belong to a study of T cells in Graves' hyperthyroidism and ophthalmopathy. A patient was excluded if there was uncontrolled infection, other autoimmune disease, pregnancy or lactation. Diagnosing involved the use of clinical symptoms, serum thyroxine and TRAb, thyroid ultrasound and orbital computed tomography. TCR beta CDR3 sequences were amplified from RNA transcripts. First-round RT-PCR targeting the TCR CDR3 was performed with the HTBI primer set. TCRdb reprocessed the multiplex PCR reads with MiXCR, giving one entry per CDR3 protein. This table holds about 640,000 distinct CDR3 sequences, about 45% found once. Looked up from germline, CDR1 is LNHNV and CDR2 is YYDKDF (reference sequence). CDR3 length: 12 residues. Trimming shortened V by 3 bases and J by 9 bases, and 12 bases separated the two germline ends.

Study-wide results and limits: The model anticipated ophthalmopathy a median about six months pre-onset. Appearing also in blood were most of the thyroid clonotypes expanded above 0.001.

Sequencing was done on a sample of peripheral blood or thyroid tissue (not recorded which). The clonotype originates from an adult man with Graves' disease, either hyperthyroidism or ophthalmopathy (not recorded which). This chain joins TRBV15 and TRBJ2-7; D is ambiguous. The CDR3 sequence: CATSSLSDVQYF. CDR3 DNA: TGTGCCACCAGCAGTTTATCGGATGTGCAGTACTTC.